Following are 23 T cell receptor beta chains from one sample sequenced in a study of blood T cells in healthy people across ages (dated by TCRdb to the mid-2010s). The library came from 5' RACE. The instrument given in TCRdb is Illumina HiSeq 2500. A second PCR of roughly 7 to 12 cycles was run with a J-beta primer mix and a sample-barcoded 5' primer. The raw public data were reprocessed by TCRdb itself: fastp quality trimming at Q25, MiXCR clonotype calling, in-frame beta chains only. Each record represents a unique CDR3 protein, reported with the most common genes and DNA among its rows. The sample profile shows approximately 1.5 million distinct CDR3 sequences; about 35% of them were found once. Around 11% of the sample is in the top ten clones. The source material was blood. These receptor sequences come from a woman in her thirties in good health.

The chain has TRBV28 and TRBJ2-7; possible D gene TRBD2, 6 bases. Germline V gene lookup returns CDR1 MDHEN and CDR2 SYDVKM. There are 12 residues in the CDR3. The ends were cut back, 5 bases at V and 4 bases at J, with 9 bases in the middle. CDR3 nucleotides: TGTGCCAGCAGTGGGGACTGTTACGAGCAGTACTTC. It is translated as CASSGDCYEQYF.

Details on this clonotype: Given a much more abundant clone one base away, this may be a read error. The chain has TRBV5-6 and TRBJ1-5; 8 bases map to TRBD1. V lost 4 bases and J lost 4; bases outside the gene matches: 10. This CDR3 is built from 16 residues. The germline V gene encodes CDR1 SGHDT and CDR2 YYEEEE. This CDR3 is CASSGRGTGGNQPQHF. In DNA form, the CDR3 reads TGTGCCAGCAGCGGCCGTGGGACAGGTGGGAATCAGCCCCAGCATTTT. Full variable domain (outside the CDR3, taken from reference TRBV5-6 and TRBJ1-5): DAGVTQSPTHLIKTRGQQVTLRCSPKSGHDTVSWYQQALGQGPQFIFQYYEEEERQRGNFPDRFSGHQFPNYSSELNVNALLLGDSALYLCASSGRGTGGNQPQHFGDGTRLSIL.

This clonotype was counted a few times. This sequence joins TRBV28 and TRBJ2-1; D may be TRBD1 (5 bases). This CDR3 has 15 amino acids. CDR1 is MDHEN, CDR2 SYDVKM, per germline. Trimming pared 7 bases from V and 12 bases from J, leaving 25 bases between. The CDR3 DNA follows: TGTGCCAGCAATAGTGGGCCTGAGACAGACCAGGGGCAGTTCTTC. It is translated as CASNSGPETDQGQFF.

This clonotype was found a few times. V and J are TRBV20-1 and TRBJ2-5, with TRBD1 matching over 7 bases. After removal of 5 bases from V and 1 base from J, the junction contained 10 bases not matched to a gene. The CDR3 runs to 15 residues. Germline loops: CDR1 DFQATT, CDR2 SNEGSKA (reference sequence). The CDR3 sequence is CSAYPLGQFQETQYF. The CDR3 nucleotides are TGCAGTGCTTACCCACTGGGACAGTTCCAAGAGACCCAGTACTTC.

This clonotype was detected many times. The chain is built from TRBV12-3 or TRBV12-4 and TRBJ2-7; tentatively, D is TRBD1 or TRBD2 (5 bases each). V was shortened by 3 bases and J by 0 bases, with 6 bases between the two germline ends. CDR3 length: 13 residues. In nucleotides, the CDR3 is TGTGCCAGCAGTTTCGGGACCTCCTACGAGCAGTACTTC. It yields the protein CASSFGTSYEQYF.

This clonotype has just a few counts. V gene TRBV5-1 combines with J gene TRBJ1-6; 7 nucleotides match TRBD1. The germline V gene encodes CDR1 SGHRS and CDR2 YFSETQ. The CDR3 runs 13 residues. With V trimmed by 4 bases and J by 11 bases, 6 bases remained unmatched. CDR3 residues: CASSPDDRAPLHF. The CDR3 DNA follows: TGCGCCAGCAGCCCCGATGACAGGGCACCCCTCCACTTT.

Only one count was recorded for this clonotype. V gene TRBV5-6 combines with J gene TRBJ1-1; D is ambiguous. This CDR3 is 14 amino acids long. From germline, CDR1 is SGHDT and CDR2 YYEEEE. Trimming took off 0 bases at V and 7 bases at J, with 13 bases between the two ends. CDR3 in DNA: TGTGCCAGCAGCTTGGGGTTGGCGGGTGATGAAGCTTTCTTT. Translated, it gives CASSLGLAGDEAFF.

There are many counts of this clonotype. The CDR3 reads CASSRDREGGYTF. The DNA for the CDR3 is TGTGCCAGCAGCCGGGACAGGGAGGGAGGCTACACCTTC. V is TRBV7-2 and J is TRBJ1-2; 9 bases match TRBD1. The CDR3 totals 13 residues. The trim removed 5 bases at V and 8 bases at J, leaving 6 bases unmatched. The germline V gene encodes CDR1 SGHTA and CDR2 FQGNSA.

About this clonotype itself: The junction departs from germline at one end; a sequencing error may be responsible. The genes are TRBV4-2 and TRBJ2-7; 7 bases fit TRBD2. This CDR3 has 13 residues. Germline V gene data show CDR1 as LGHNA and CDR2 as YNFKEQ. The CDR3 DNA sequence: TGTGCCAGCAGCCAAGAACCCGGCCTAGCGGTGTCGTTC. Its translation: CASSQEPGLAVSF.

The chain is built from TRBV5-1 and TRBJ2-5; no firm D call. The DNA end is more similar to TRBJ2-7, so the J call may be wrong. Germline V gives CDR1 SGHRS, CDR2 YFSETQ. The CDR3 spans 14 residues. The CDR3: CASSGREWLYEQYF. In DNA, the CDR3 is TGCGCCAGCAGCGGAAGGGAATGGCTCTACGAGCAGTACTTC.

In its sample, this clonotype was seen a few times. The chain combines TRBV4-2 with TRBJ2-6; D not certain. With 1 base removed from V and 1 base from J, the gap between germline ends came to 8 bases. CDR1 and CDR2 from the germline V gene are LGHNA and YNFKEQ. This CDR3 spans 16 amino acids. In nucleotides, the CDR3 is TGTGCCAGCAGCCAAGCATGGGAATCTGGGGCCAACGTCCTGACTTTC. Encoded protein: CASSQAWESGANVLTF.

V is TRBV20-1 and J is TRBJ2-4; 7 bases align to TRBD1. V lost 3 bases and J lost 3; bases outside the gene matches: 8. CDR1 DFQATT and CDR2 SNEGSKA come from the germline V gene (reference sequence). CDR3 length: 15 residues. The CDR3 region is CSARRQGVVKNIQYF. Written as DNA, the CDR3 is TGCAGTGCTAGGAGGCAGGGGGTCGTCAAAAACATTCAGTACTTC.

The chain employs TRBV5-1 and TRBJ2-7; 14 positions agree with TRBD2. The CDR3 is 15 residues long. CDR1 is SGHRS, CDR2 YFSETQ, per germline. V dropped 4 bases and J dropped 5; count of bases not matched to a gene: 5. CDR3 nucleotides: TGCGCCAGCAGCCCCCCGGGACTAGCGGGAGACGAGCAGTACTTC. It is translated as CASSPPGLAGDEQYF.

There are a few counts of this clonotype. V gene TRBV28 combines with J gene TRBJ2-7; D is unclear. The CDR3 extends over 13 amino acids. Germline loops: CDR1 MDHEN, CDR2 SYDVKM. Between the trimmed V and J ends, which lost 2 bases and 2 bases, there was a span of 7 bases. The CDR3 is CASSLTKPYEQYF. DNA for the CDR3: TGTGCCAGCAGTTTAACTAAGCCCTACGAGCAGTACTTC.

This clonotype was seen a few times. This chain connects TRBV6-2 or TRBV6-3 to TRBJ2-7; TRBD2 is a possible D gene (6 bases). The CDR3 length is 14 residues. Per germline, CDR1 MNHEY and CDR2 SVGEGT. Trimming took 2 bases from V and 6 from J, leaving 14 bases between them. The CDR3 loop reads CASSYGREAGEQYF. CDR3 coding DNA: TGTGCCAGCAGTTACGGCAGGGAAGCGGGCGAGCAGTACTTC.

A few counts support this clonotype. J is TRBJ2-2 and V is TRBV4-2, with D perhaps matching TRBD1 (6 bases). Per the germline V gene, CDR1 is LGHNA and CDR2 is YNFKEQ. The CDR3 has 14 amino acids. V was shortened by 4 bases and J by 8 bases, with 14 bases between the two germline ends. The CDR3: CASSRATTGGELFF. CDR3 DNA sequence: TGTGCCAGCAGCCGAGCCACCACAGGGGGGGAGCTGTTTTTT.

This clonotype was seen many times. This chain connects TRBV4-2 to TRBJ2-7; TRBD2 aligns across 10 bases. Trimming removed 4 bases from V and 0 bases from J; junction bases left unmatched: 6. The CDR3 sequence is 16 residues long. The germline gives CDR1 LGHNA, CDR2 YNFKEQ. CDR3 in DNA: TGTGCCAGCAGCCCTTACTCTAGCGGGAGCTCCTACGAGCAGTACTTC. This sequence encodes CASSPYSSGSSYEQYF.

The chain combines TRBV11-2 with TRBJ2-5; TRBD2 matches 7 bases. This CDR3 spans 14 amino acids. V shed 1 base and J 7 bases; nucleotides not matched to a gene: 6. The germline CDR1 and CDR2 sequences are SGHAT and FQNNGV. Written as DNA, the CDR3 is TGTGCCAGCAGCTTAGGAGGTGGGAGGGTGACCCAGTACTTC. Translating it yields CASSLGGGRVTQYF.

This clonotype was recorded a few times. The chain carries TRBV2 and TRBJ2-7; 7 positions agree with TRBD1. In germline, CDR1 is SNHLY, CDR2 FYNNEI. CDR3 length: 15 residues. V was clipped by 6 bases and J by 0 bases; unmatched bases: 8. CDR3 DNA sequence: TGTGCCAGCAGGTTCGGACAGGACAACTCCTACGAGCAGTACTTC. Protein: CASRFGQDNSYEQYF.

This clonotype was found many times. The gene calls are TRBV4-1 and TRBJ2-4; D might be TRBD1 or TRBD2, each matching 6 bases. Between the trimmed V and J ends, which lost 4 bases and 6 bases, there was a span of 16 bases. Germline V gives CDR1 MGHRA, CDR2 YSYEKL. This CDR3 contains 15 residues. As DNA, the CDR3 is TGCGCCAGCAGCCCGTTGGGGGGCTTTGGAAACATTCAGTACTTC. This translates into CASSPLGGFGNIQYF.

As for this clonotype: An end of the junction does not agree with germline; a read error may underlie this. V is TRBV18 and J is TRBJ2-5; 8 positions agree with TRBD1. This CDR3 is 13 amino acids long. The germline V gene encodes CDR1 KGHSH and CDR2 LQKENI. CDR3 amino acids: CAGSTGEHETQYF. The CDR3 DNA reads TGTGCCGGCTCGACAGGGGAACACGAGACCCAGTACTTC.

The chain carries TRBV12-5 and TRBJ2-2; 10 bases map to TRBD2. Germline V gene lookup returns CDR1 LGHNT and CDR2 FRNRAP. The CDR3 runs 16 residues. Losses at the gene ends were 5 bases for V and 6 bases for J; bases not matched to a gene: 9. The CDR3 reads CASGPTSGPRAGELFF. The CDR3 DNA follows: TGTGCTAGTGGTCCGACTAGCGGGCCTCGGGCCGGGGAGCTGTTTTTT.

The chain uses TRBV10-2 and TRBJ2-5; 11 bases map to TRBD1. The J call is uncertain, as TRBJ2-7 better fits the DNA end. The CDR3 runs to 14 residues. Per germline, CDR1 WSHSY and CDR2 SAAADI. The CDR3 DNA sequence: TGCGCCAGCAGTGTTTGGGACAGGGGGAACGAGCAGTACTTC. It codes for CASSVWDRGNEQYF.